This is a list of T cell receptor beta chains from one sample in a study of early T cells in non-severe SARS-CoV-2 infection. MiXCR was run by TCRdb on the 5' RACE reads, yielding one entry per CDR3 protein. The sample lists tens of thousands of distinct CDR3 sequences; 3.5% to 5.5% were seen once. Sequences were derived from whole blood, sampled at baseline. The source is an adult who was a healthcare worker with PCR-confirmed SARS-CoV-2 infection or an uninfected control (not recorded which). Each CDR3 is given with its conserved first and last residue. A D gene is named only where the DNA matches it firmly. Size tells how often a clone was seen (once, few, many) or the class of an expanded clone, and some rows leave it out.

v_gene: TRBV6-1; abundance: many; j_gene: TRBJ2-4; d_gene: NA; CDR3aa: CASSDGPGAIVAKNIQYF; CDR3nt: TGTGCCAGCAGTGACGGGCCAGGGGCCATAGTGGCCAAAAACATTCAGTACTTC
v_gene: TRBV20-1; abundance: NA; j_gene: TRBJ2-4; d_gene: TRBD2; CDR3aa: CSATSGGKNIQYF; CDR3nt: TGCAGTGCTACTAGCGGGGGGAAAAACATTCAGTACTTC
v_gene: TRBV27; abundance: many; j_gene: TRBJ2-2; d_gene: NA; CDR3aa: CASTLQVNRAGELFF; CDR3nt: TGTGCCAGCACCCTTCAAGTGAACCGCGCCGGGGAGCTGTTTTTT
v_gene: TRBV5-1; abundance: many; j_gene: TRBJ2-3; d_gene: TRBD2; CDR3aa: CASSLLLAGAADTQYF; CDR3nt: TGCGCCAGCAGCCTCCTCCTAGCGGGGGCAGCCGATACGCAGTATTTT
v_gene: TRBV6-5; abundance: many; j_gene: TRBJ2-5; d_gene: NA; CDR3aa: CASSLQGTQETQYF; CDR3nt: TGTGCCAGCAGTCTACAGGGAACGCAAGAGACCCAGTACTTC
v_gene: TRBV7-9; abundance: many; j_gene: TRBJ1-1; d_gene: NA; CDR3aa: CASSLSRWGDANTEAFF; CDR3nt: TGTGCCAGCAGCTTAAGTCGATGGGGAGATGCGAACACTGAAGCTTTCTTT
v_gene: TRBV7-6; abundance: large; j_gene: TRBJ1-2; d_gene: TRBD1; CDR3aa: CASSLGTGMDGYTF; CDR3nt: TGTGCCAGCAGCTTAGGGACAGGGATGGATGGCTACACCTTC
v_gene: TRBV12-3/TRBV12-4; abundance: many; j_gene: TRBJ1-5; d_gene: TRBD1; CDR3aa: CASSSQGGNQPQHF; CDR3nt: TGTGCCAGCAGCTCACAGGGGGGCAATCAGCCCCAGCATTTT
v_gene: TRBV5-1; abundance: many; j_gene: TRBJ1-1; d_gene: TRBD1; CDR3aa: CASSSTGEGTEAFF; CDR3nt: TGCGCCAGCAGCTCTACAGGGGAGGGCACTGAAGCTTTCTTT
v_gene: TRBV4-1; abundance: many; j_gene: TRBJ1-1; d_gene: TRBD1; CDR3aa: CASSPTLQGAAFF; CDR3nt: TGCGCCAGCAGCCCTACGCTTCAGGGGGCCGCTTTCTTT
v_gene: TRBV6-2/TRBV6-3; abundance: many; j_gene: TRBJ2-5; d_gene: NA; CDR3aa: CASSYSTGQYF; CDR3nt: TGTGCCAGCAGTTACTCGACTGGCCAGTACTTC
v_gene: TRBV7-3; abundance: few; j_gene: TRBJ1-1; d_gene: NA; CDR3aa: CASSPGGAGTEAFF; CDR3nt: TGTGCCAGCAGCCCCGGAGGGGCTGGGACTGAAGCTTTCTTT
v_gene: TRBV7-6; abundance: many; j_gene: TRBJ2-3; d_gene: TRBD2; CDR3aa: CASSLGLAGGRSADTQYF; CDR3nt: TGTGCCAGCAGCTTAGGACTAGCGGGAGGGAGGAGTGCGGATACGCAGTATTTT